The 24 T cell receptor beta chains presented below share a single source sample, sequenced in a study of blood T cells in healthy people across ages. Together with a sample-barcoded 5' primer, a J-beta primer mix was included in a second PCR lasting about 7 to 12 cycles. TCRdb recomputed calls from the 5' RACE reads with MiXCR, one row per CDR3 protein. The data hold some 780,000 distinct CDR3 sequences, with more than 55% observed a single time. Sequencing was done on a sample of blood. These receptors came from a man aged 40-50 years in good health.

This sequence joins TRBV25-1 and TRBJ2-3; 9 bases line up with TRBD2. This CDR3 is built from 16 residues. The V gene end was trimmed by 3 bases and the J gene end by 5 bases; junction bases not matched to a gene: 9. The germline V gene has CDR1 MGHDK and CDR2 SYGVNS. The CDR3 coding sequence is TGTGCCAGCAGTGAGTCAGCGGGGGGCCCCGGAGATACGCAGTATTTT. Translating gives CASSESAGGPGDTQYF.

Only a few counts were recorded for this clonotype. The rearrangement joins TRBV12-3 or TRBV12-4 to TRBJ2-7; TRBD1 matches 7 bases. Trimming took 0 bases from V and 5 from J; bases not matched to a gene: 7. The CDR3 has 15 residues. The CDR3, as DNA: TGTGCCAGCAGTTTAGCCAAGGGGGCGAGGCACGAGCAGTACTTC. Translated, it gives CASSLAKGARHEQYF.

The chain has TRBV6-1 and TRBJ2-5; 12 nucleotides match TRBD1. With V trimmed by 6 bases and J by 5 bases, 7 bases remained unmatched. Germline CDR1 is MNHNS and CDR2 is SASEGT. The CDR3 is made up of 15 amino acids. CDR3 residues: CASRTGTGGLETQYF. DNA of the CDR3: TGTGCCAGCAGAACCGGGACAGGGGGCCTGGAGACCCAGTACTTC.

This clonotype was seen more than once but under ten times. The CDR3 here is CATSEGYEQFF. Written as DNA, the CDR3 is TGTGCCACCAGCGAGGGGTACGAGCAGTTCTTC. The V call is TRBV15, the J call TRBJ2-1; tentatively, D is TRBD1 or TRBD2 (5 bases each). V dropped 5 bases and J dropped 10 bases, with 9 bases sitting between them. The V gene's germline CDR1 is LNHNV and CDR2 YYDKDF (reference sequence). The CDR3 covers 11 residues.

This chain joins TRBV6-1 and TRBJ1-1; 9 bases match TRBD1. V dropped 2 bases and J dropped 5; count of bases not matched to a gene: 6. The CDR3 is 15 amino acids. The germline gives CDR1 MNHNS, CDR2 SASEGT. The CDR3 DNA is TGTGCCAGCAGTGAACAAGGGGGGACAGGGACTGAAGCTTTCTTT. It is translated as CASSEQGGTGTEAFF.

The chain employs TRBV20-1 and TRBJ2-1; 8 bases line up with TRBD2. Trimming cost V 2 bases and J 1 base; bases outside gene matches: 4. The length of the CDR3 is 15 residues. CDR1 is DFQATT and CDR2 is SNEGSKA in the germline V gene (reference sequence). CDR3 sequence: CSARHSGSSYNEQFF. The CDR3 region has the DNA TGCAGTGCTAGACACAGCGGGAGTTCCTACAATGAGCAGTTCTTC.

The V call is TRBV9, the J call TRBJ2-6; D uncertain. The ends were cut back, 1 base at V and 2 bases at J, with 4 bases in the middle. CDR1 and CDR2 (germline): SGDLS, YYNGEE. The CDR3 contains 14 residues. The CDR3 bases are TGTGCCAGCAGCGTACTAGCTGGGGCCAACGTCCTGACTTTC. Amino acids: CASSVLAGANVLTF.

This clonotype was seen once. The chain carries TRBV24-1 and TRBJ2-7; D is tentatively TRBD1 or TRBD2 (5 bases each). Germline-derived CDR1 and CDR2 are KGHDR and SFDVKD. V was shortened by 3 bases and J by 3 bases, with 8 bases between the two germline ends. The CDR3 has 13 residues. CDR3 amino acids: CATSDGGDYEQYF. For the CDR3, the DNA is TGTGCCACCAGTGATGGGGGAGACTACGAGCAGTACTTC.

The chain is built from TRBV20-1 and TRBJ2-3; D might be TRBD2 (5 bases). This CDR3 is built from 14 residues. The germline gives CDR1 DFQATT, CDR2 SNEGSKA (reference sequence). Trimming removed 1 base from V and 4 bases from J, with 12 bases in between. This CDR3 is CSARVPSNPDTQYF. The CDR3, as DNA: TGCAGTGCTAGAGTGCCTAGCAATCCAGATACGCAGTATTTT.

Ten or more counts support this clonotype. The J gene is TRBJ1-6, the V gene TRBV28; D may be TRBD1 (5 bases). Trimming shortened V by 10 bases and J by 7 bases, and 8 bases separated the two germline ends. CDR1 is MDHEN, CDR2 SYDVKM, per germline. The CDR3 runs to 11 residues. The CDR3 DNA follows: TGTGCCACCTCAGGGAATTCACCCCTCCACTTT. It encodes CATSGNSPLHF.

V and J are TRBV29-1 and TRBJ2-1; a weak D match, TRBD2 (5 bases). CDR1 SQVTM and CDR2 ANQGSEA come from the germline V gene. CDR3 size: 15 residues. V dropped 0 bases and J dropped 3 bases, with 12 bases sitting between them. DNA of the CDR3: TGCAGCGTTGAAGATCCAAGCGGTGGCTACAATGAGCAGTTCTTC. This gives the protein CSVEDPSGGYNEQFF.

This clonotype was found once. The rearrangement joins TRBV2 to TRBJ1-5; D not resolved. The CDR3 runs 13 residues. Germline CDR1 reads SNHLY; CDR2 reads FYNNEI. Trimming removed 6 bases from V and 3 bases from J, with 9 bases in between. CDR3 nucleotides: TGTGCCAGCAGCCCGACATTCAATCAGCCCCAGCATTTT. Translation gives CASSPTFNQPQHF. The full variable domain, with the rest looked up from reference TRBV2 and TRBJ1-5, is EPEVTQTPSHQVTQMGQEVILRCVPISNHLYFYWYRQILGQKVEFLVSFYNNEISEKSEIFDDQFSVERPDGSNFTLKIRSTKLEDSAMYFCASSPTFNQPQHFGDGTRLSIL.

The chain carries TRBV6-5 and TRBJ2-4; D uncertain. This CDR3 is built from 15 residues. V lost 4 bases to trimming and J lost 1 base, with 11 bases between them. Germline V gene data show CDR1 as MNHEY and CDR2 as SVGAGI. The CDR3 reads CASSSAGPAKNIQYF. Here the CDR3 DNA reads TGTGCCAGCAGTTCCGCTGGACCCGCCAAAAACATTCAGTACTTC.

DNA of the CDR3: TGCAGTGCTACTGGGACAGGCGTTTATGGCTACACCTTC. As protein: CSATGTGVYGYTF. The J gene is TRBJ1-2, the V gene TRBV20-1; TRBD1 matches at 8 bases. CDR1 and CDR2 from the germline V gene are DFQATT and SNEGSKA (reference sequence). The CDR3 spans 13 residues. Trimming cost V 4 bases and J 5 bases; bases outside gene matches: 6.

This rearrangement joins TRBV4-2 to TRBJ2-7, with TRBD2 matching 9 bases. CDR1 and CDR2 from the germline V gene are LGHNA and YNFKEQ. The CDR3 has 14 amino acids. J was trimmed by 5 bases and V by 3 bases; bases with no gene match: 5. The CDR3 region has the DNA TGTGCCAGCAGCCATAGCGGGAGTATCCACGAGCAGTACTTC. Translating gives CASSHSGSIHEQYF.

DNA for the CDR3: TGCAGTGCTAGAGGCCACTCGGGGGCCGAATACAATGAGCAGTACTTC. It yields the protein CSARGHSGAEYNEQYF. This rearrangement joins TRBV20-1 to TRBJ2-7; D possibly matches TRBD1 or TRBD2 (6 bases each). V was trimmed by 1 base and J by 7 bases, leaving 23 bases between them. CDR3 length: 16 residues. Looked up from germline, CDR1 is DFQATT and CDR2 is SNEGSKA (reference sequence).

V and J are TRBV9 and TRBJ2-1; D unclear. The CDR3 runs to 14 residues. The germline V and J ends were trimmed by 0 bases and 6 bases, with 10 bases remaining between them. Germline V gene lookup returns CDR1 SGDLS and CDR2 YYNGEE. The CDR3 loop is CASSVEGLANEQFF. For the CDR3, the DNA is TGTGCCAGCAGCGTAGAAGGTCTGGCCAATGAGCAGTTCTTC.

The rearrangement links TRBV6-5 to TRBJ2-7; TRBD1 aligns across 8 bases. Looked up from germline, CDR1 is MNHEY and CDR2 is SVGAGI. The trim removed 4 bases at V and 7 bases at J, leaving 12 bases unmatched. This CDR3 comprises 15 residues. CDR3 sequence reads: CASSSMGGQANEQYF. The CDR3 DNA sequence: TGTGCCAGCAGTTCTATGGGGGGACAGGCCAATGAGCAGTACTTC.

V usage is TRBV29-1 and J usage is TRBJ2-3, with D tentatively TRBD2 (6 bases). Germline assignment: CDR1 SQVTM and CDR2 ANQGSEA. V lost 1 base to trimming and J lost 0 bases, with 23 bases between them. The CDR3 extends over 19 amino acids. CDR3 nucleotides: TGCAGCGTTGAAGCTGCCTGGCGGGGAGAAAAAACTAGCACAGATACGCAGTATTTT. The encoded protein is CSVEAAWRGEKTSTDTQYF.

The chain couples TRBV3-1 to TRBJ2-4; 8 positions agree with TRBD2. The CDR3 consists of 18 residues. V was pared by 0 bases and J by 9 bases, with 16 bases of the junction left unmatched. The V gene's germline CDR1 is LGHDT and CDR2 YNNKEL (reference sequence). The DNA for the CDR3 is TGTGCCAGCAGCCAAGATCGGAAGCGGGGGCTCGATGTGGTCATTCAGTACTTC. It translates to CASSQDRKRGLDVVIQYF. Looking up the rest from reference TRBV3-1 and TRBJ2-4 gives the full variable domain: DTAVSQTPKYLVTQMGNDKSIKCEQNLGHDTMYWYKQDSKKFLKIMFSYNNKELIINETVPNRFSPKSPDKAHLNLHINSLELGDSAVYFCASSQDRKRGLDVVIQYFGAGTRLSVL.

The V call is TRBV9, the J call TRBJ2-1; 9 nucleotides line up with TRBD2. The CDR3 spans 16 residues. Germline V gene sequence: CDR1 SGDLS, CDR2 YYNGEE. V trimming: 0 bases; J trimming: 5 bases; junction bases outside the gene matches: 6. The CDR3: CASSVATGLANNEQFF. The CDR3 bases are TGTGCCAGCAGCGTAGCTACCGGACTAGCGAACAATGAGCAGTTCTTC.

This chain joins TRBV29-1 and TRBJ2-5; 8 positions agree with TRBD2. The DNA end is a closer match to TRBJ2-7, so the J assignment may be wrong. CDR3 length equals 16 residues. Germline V gives CDR1 SQVTM, CDR2 ANQGSEA. CDR3 coding DNA: TGCAGCGTGAGGGATAGCGGGGAGCAATTTAGTTACGAGCAGTACTTC. It is translated as CSVRDSGEQFSYEQYF.

V is TRBV29-1 and J is TRBJ2-5; D call uncertain. Deletions cut 4 bases from V and 2 bases from J, with 8 bases between. The germline gives CDR1 SQVTM, CDR2 ANQGSEA. The CDR3 has 12 amino acids. In DNA form, the CDR3 reads TGCAGCGTTGGTGAACAGCAAGAGACCCAGTACTTC. Its translation is CSVGEQQETQYF.

This chain links TRBV6-2 or TRBV6-3 with TRBJ2-7; possible D gene TRBD1, 6 bases. Germline CDR1 MNHEY, CDR2 SVGEGT. Trimming took 8 bases from V and 3 from J, leaving 14 bases between them. The CDR3 is made up of 13 amino acids. CDR3 DNA: TGTGCCAGCCGACGGACAGTTCTCTACGAGCAGTACTTC. It specifies CASRRTVLYEQYF.